A selection of T cell receptor beta chains follows, all from one sample in a study of shared clonotypes between healthy human individuals. Libraries were prepared by immunoSEQ multiplex PCR; TCRdb keeps only in-frame clonotypes and omits some of them. Of fewer than 850,000 clones in the sample, 90% were seen once. What was sequenced was memory CD8+ T cells from PBMCs. These receptors were taken from a man younger than 35 in good health. Some clones in this sample may be carry-over from other donors' samples. The CDR3 runs from the conserved cysteine through the conserved F or W. The D gene is left open where the match is weak. The size entry is marked missing in some rows and otherwise reads once, few, many or a size class.

D gene: NA
V gene: TRBV7-2
clone size: NA
J gene: TRBJ2-7
CDR3 DNA: TGTGCCAGCAGCTTAATAGGTACCTCCTACGAGCAGTACTTC
CDR3 protein: CASSLIGTSYEQYF

D gene: NA
V gene: TRBV11-2
clone size: NA
J gene: TRBJ2-1
CDR3 DNA: TGTGCCAGCAGCTTAGTCCACAATGAGCAGTTCTTC
CDR3 protein: CASSLVHNEQFF

D gene: TRBD1
V gene: TRBV29-1
clone size: NA
J gene: TRBJ1-2
CDR3 DNA: TGCAGCGTTGACTCTACAGGGGGTGGTTATGGCTACACCTTC
CDR3 protein: CSVDSTGGGYGYTF

D gene: NA
V gene: TRBV6-6
clone size: NA
J gene: TRBJ1-4
CDR3 DNA: TGTGCCAGCAGTTACTCGCCGGCAGCAACTAATGAAAAACTGTTTTTT
CDR3 protein: CASSYSPAATNEKLFF

D gene: TRBD2
V gene: TRBV30
clone size: once
J gene: TRBJ2-1
CDR3 DNA: TGTGCCTGGAGTGTCTCCGGGAGGCATGAGCAGTTCTTC
CDR3 protein: CAWSVSGRHEQFF

D gene: TRBD2
V gene: TRBV6-1
clone size: NA
J gene: TRBJ2-7
CDR3 DNA: TGTGCCAGCAGTGAAGAGCTAGCGGGAGCATACGAGCAGTACTTC
CDR3 protein: CASSEELAGAYEQYF

D gene: NA
V gene: TRBV7-2
clone size: NA
J gene: TRBJ1-2
CDR3 DNA: TGTGCCAGCAGCTCATCACCGGGTCCCAACTATGGCTACACCTTC
CDR3 protein: CASSSSPGPNYGYTF

D gene: TRBD1
V gene: TRBV6-1
clone size: NA
J gene: TRBJ1-5
CDR3 DNA: TGTGCCAGCAGTGAGGGGACAGGGGGCTACAATCAGCCCCAGCATTTT
CDR3 protein: CASSEGTGGYNQPQHF

D gene: TRBD2
V gene: TRBV10-3
clone size: NA
J gene: TRBJ2-3
CDR3 DNA: TGTGCCATCAGTGATTCCGGACTAGGGGTGGATACGCAGTATTTT
CDR3 protein: CAISDSGLGVDTQYF

D gene: NA
V gene: TRBV30
clone size: NA
J gene: TRBJ1-1
CDR3 DNA: TGTGCCTGGAGGGACACTCTCACTGAAGCTTTCTTT
CDR3 protein: CAWRDTLTEAFF

D gene: TRBD2
V gene: TRBV4-3
clone size: few
J gene: TRBJ2-3
CDR3 DNA: TGCGCCAGCAGCCAAGTTCTAGCGGGAGGTACAGATACGCAGTATTTT
CDR3 protein: CASSQVLAGGTDTQYF

D gene: TRBD2
V gene: TRBV27
clone size: NA
J gene: TRBJ2-3
CDR3 DNA: TGTGCCAGCAGTTTCGACGGGGGGGCAGATACGCAGTATTTT
CDR3 protein: CASSFDGGADTQYF

D gene: TRBD1
V gene: TRBV5-1
clone size: NA
J gene: TRBJ1-1
CDR3 DNA: TGCGCCAGCAGCGCACCTCACACCGGGACAGTGAACACTGAAGCTTTCTTT
CDR3 protein: CASSAPHTGTVNTEAFF

D gene: NA
V gene: TRBV5-6
clone size: NA
J gene: TRBJ1-1
CDR3 DNA: TGTGCCAGCAGCTTGGACCGGATAAAGGGGGTGAACACTGAAGCTTTCTTT
CDR3 protein: CASSLDRIKGVNTEAFF

D gene: NA
V gene: TRBV7-6
clone size: once
J gene: TRBJ2-7
CDR3 DNA: TGTGCCAGCAGCTTATTCCAAGGACCGCATCTCACCTACGAGCAGTACTTC
CDR3 protein: CASSLFQGPHLTYEQYF

D gene: NA
V gene: TRBV4-1
clone size: NA
J gene: TRBJ2-6
CDR3 DNA: TGCGCCAGCAGCCAAGGTCTCACAGGGCTCATCCACTCTGGGGCCAACGTCCTGACTTTC
CDR3 protein: CASSQGLTGLIHSGANVLTF

D gene: NA
V gene: TRBV19
clone size: NA
J gene: TRBJ2-7
CDR3 DNA: TGTGCCAGTAGCCGGGACATAGAAGACTACGAGCAGTACTTC
CDR3 protein: CASSRDIEDYEQYF

D gene: TRBD2
V gene: TRBV25-1
clone size: NA
J gene: TRBJ2-1
CDR3 DNA: TGTGCCAGCAATAGCGGGGTCCACAATGAGCAGTTCTTC
CDR3 protein: CASNSGVHNEQFF

D gene: TRBD1
V gene: TRBV29-1
clone size: NA
J gene: TRBJ2-4
CDR3 DNA: TGCAGCGTTGGAGGGGGAAGGACAGGGGAAAACATTCAGTACTTC
CDR3 protein: CSVGGGRTGENIQYF

D gene: NA
V gene: TRBV30
clone size: few
J gene: TRBJ1-1
CDR3 DNA: TGTGCCTGGAGTGCAGACTCGAACACTGAAGCTTTCTTT
CDR3 protein: CAWSADSNTEAFF

D gene: TRBD2
V gene: TRBV4-1
clone size: NA
J gene: TRBJ2-3
CDR3 DNA: TGCGCCAGCAGCCAAGATCCTTATGGGCGGGAGTCCCTCACAGATACGCAGTATTTT
CDR3 protein: CASSQDPYGRESLTDTQYF

D gene: TRBD2
V gene: TRBV9
clone size: NA
J gene: TRBJ2-3
CDR3 DNA: TGTGCCAGCAGCGCGTACCCCGGGAGGGTGGGAGATACGCAGTATTTT
CDR3 protein: CASSAYPGRVGDTQYF

D gene: TRBD1
V gene: TRBV28
clone size: NA
J gene: TRBJ2-5
CDR3 DNA: TGTGCCAGCAGTTTGAATAGGGGGCGAGTGAAAGAGACCCAGTACTTC
CDR3 protein: CASSLNRGRVKETQYF

D gene: NA
V gene: TRBV5-4
clone size: NA
J gene: TRBJ1-2
CDR3 DNA: TGTGCCATTAGGGGGGGTGGTGGCTACACCTTC
CDR3 protein: CAIRGGGGYTF

D gene: TRBD2
V gene: TRBV6-5
clone size: NA
J gene: TRBJ2-1
CDR3 DNA: TGTGCCAGCAGTTACTCGCCTAGCGGGAGTCGTCGTGAGCAGTTCTTC
CDR3 protein: CASSYSPSGSRREQFF

D gene: NA
V gene: TRBV13
clone size: NA
J gene: TRBJ2-7
CDR3 DNA: TGTGCCAGCAGCTTAGGCCCCCCTATGACGGGAGTCGTTCGGCAGTACTTC
CDR3 protein: CASSLGPPMTGVVRQYF

D gene: NA
V gene: TRBV30
clone size: NA
J gene: TRBJ1-4
CDR3 DNA: TGTGCCTGGCTTGATCCGGATCGCGAAAAACTGTTTTTT
CDR3 protein: CAWLDPDREKLFF

D gene: NA
V gene: TRBV7-9
clone size: NA
J gene: TRBJ2-7
CDR3 DNA: TGTGCCAGCAGCTTAGGGGGTGTCTCCTACGAGCAGTACTTC
CDR3 protein: CASSLGGVSYEQYF

D gene: TRBD1
V gene: TRBV5-8
clone size: once
J gene: TRBJ2-7
CDR3 DNA: TGTGCCAGCAGCTTGGGACAGGGGGCGGCCTACGAGCAGTACTTC
CDR3 protein: CASSLGQGAAYEQYF

D gene: NA
V gene: TRBV27
clone size: NA
J gene: TRBJ1-1
CDR3 DNA: TGTGCCAGCAGTACCTTACAGGGCACTGAAGCTTTCTTT
CDR3 protein: CASSTLQGTEAFF

D gene: TRBD2
V gene: TRBV7-6
clone size: NA
J gene: TRBJ2-1
CDR3 DNA: TGTGCCAGCAGCCCGGGGACTAGCGGGAGGAACGATGAGCAGTTCTTC
CDR3 protein: CASSPGTSGRNDEQFF

D gene: NA
V gene: TRBV27
clone size: NA
J gene: TRBJ1-3
CDR3 DNA: TGTGCCAGCGCTCTCGGGGGCGGAACTGGAAACACCATATATTTT
CDR3 protein: CASALGGGTGNTIYF

D gene: NA
V gene: TRBV10-3
clone size: NA
J gene: TRBJ1-5
CDR3 DNA: TGTGCCATCAGTGAGTCGGCGGTGTTAAGCAATCAGCCCCAGCATTTT
CDR3 protein: CAISESAVLSNQPQHF